Below, 14 T cell receptor beta chains from the same sample are listed, as sequenced in a study of T cell repertoires in cytomegalovirus infection. TCRdb used MiXCR to reprocess the reads, holding one entry per CDR3 protein. The sample lists 250,000 to 300,000 distinct CDR3 sequences, about a sixth seen once, with around 47% in the top ten. The material sequenced was CD8+ T cells from PBMCs. Receptors were obtained from a human donor in good health (CMV status not recorded). Some clones in this sample may be carry-over from other donors' samples.

The chain uses TRBV7-9 and TRBJ2-7; D remains unclear. In germline, CDR1 is SEHNR, CDR2 FQNEAQ (reference sequence). V lost 3 bases, J lost 6 bases, and 12 bases lay in between. The CDR3 is 13 amino acids. The CDR3 reads CASSFSSLGEQYF. The CDR3, as DNA: TGTGCCAGCAGCTTCAGTAGTTTGGGCGAGCAGTACTTC. Drawing the rest from reference TRBV7-9 and TRBJ2-7, the complete variable domain is DTGVSQNPRHKITKRGQNVTFRCDPISEHNRLYWYRQTLGQGPEFLTYFQNEAQLEKSRLLSDRFSAERPKGSFSTLEIQRTEQGDSAMYLCASSFSSLGEQYFGPGTRLTVT.

This clonotype was recorded once. The rearrangement joins TRBV6-1 to TRBJ1-5; D gene uncertain. Germline assignment: CDR1 MNHNS and CDR2 SASEGT. V was shortened by 2 bases and J by 2 bases, with 16 bases between the two germline ends. The CDR3 sequence is 17 residues long. This CDR3 is CASSEPEAKGGNQPQHF. CDR3 coding DNA: TGTGCCAGCAGTGAACCCGAGGCCAAGGGTGGCAATCAGCCCCAGCATTTT.

This clonotype appeared many times. The CDR3 reads CASSPTVLQETQYF. The CDR3 DNA reads TGTGCCAGCAGCCCAACTGTGTTGCAAGAGACCCAGTACTTC. This chain links TRBV7-9 with TRBJ2-5; D remains unclear. The germline V and J ends were trimmed by 5 bases and 2 bases, with 12 bases remaining between them. CDR1 and CDR2 (germline): SEHNR, FQNEAQ (reference sequence). There are 14 residues in the CDR3.

This clonotype was counted at least ten times. The V gene is TRBV12-5, the J gene TRBJ2-4; D is perhaps TRBD2 (5 bases). V lost 2 bases, J lost 1 base, and 12 bases lay in between. Germline values: CDR1 LGHNT, CDR2 FRNRAP. This CDR3 spans 16 amino acids. The chain's CDR3 is CASGLPGSLAKNIQYF. DNA for the CDR3: TGTGCTAGTGGTTTGCCTGGGAGTTTGGCCAAAAACATTCAGTACTTC. Together with reference TRBV12-5 and TRBJ2-4, the CDR3 gives the full variable domain: DARVTQTPRHKVTEMGQEVTMRCQPILGHNTVFWYRQTMMQGLELLAYFRNRAPLDDSGMPKDRFSAEMPDATLATLKIQPSEPRDSAVYFCASGLPGSLAKNIQYFGAGTRLSVL.

About this clonotype itself: This may stem from a read error, because a much larger clone lies one nucleotide away. This rearrangement joins TRBV4-1 to TRBJ2-3; D is undetermined. The V end lost 0 bases, the J end lost 0 bases, and 10 bases lay between the germline ends. The CDR3 spans 16 residues. Looked up from germline, CDR1 is MGHRA and CDR2 is YSYEKL. The chain's CDR3 is CASSQDPPESTDTQYF. For the CDR3, the DNA is TGCGCCAGCAGCCAAGACCCACCAGAGAGCACAGATACGCAGTATTTT.

This clonotype was recorded a few times. The chain couples TRBV6-6 to TRBJ1-1; D call uncertain. The CDR3 covers 12 residues. Trimming took 11 bases from V and 4 from J, leaving 14 bases between them. CDR1 and CDR2 from the germline V gene are MNHNY and SVGAGI (reference sequence). CDR3 nucleotides: TGTGCCTTGAAAACGGGAGGCACTGAAGCTTTCTTT. Translated: CALKTGGTEAFF.

Many counts were recorded for this clonotype. The chain is built from TRBV7-8 and TRBJ1-5; 7 bases are a match to TRBD1. Germline V lookup: CDR1 SGHVS, CDR2 FQNEAQ. Trimming removed 1 base from V and 2 bases from J; junction bases left unmatched: 5. The CDR3 is 16 residues long. This CDR3 is CASSLDRGQGNQPQHF. The CDR3 bases are TGTGCCAGCAGCTTAGATAGGGGGCAGGGCAATCAGCCCCAGCATTTT.

This clonotype showed up many times. The V and J genes are TRBV7-6 and TRBJ2-2; 7 positions agree with TRBD2. The V segment lost 8 bases and the J segment 4 bases; nucleotides outside the gene matches: 7. The CDR3 is 14 amino acids. From germline, CDR1 is SGHVS and CDR2 FNYEAQ. This chain's CDR3 is CASGKREPTGELFF. The CDR3 DNA follows: TGTGCCAGCGGGAAGCGGGAACCCACCGGGGAGCTGTTTTTT.

This clonotype was seen ten or more times. The J gene is TRBJ2-7, the V gene TRBV7-6, with 9 bases fitting TRBD1. Germline CDR1 SGHVS, CDR2 FNYEAQ. Trimming removed 1 base from V and 3 bases from J; junction bases left unmatched: 7. This CDR3 spans 16 amino acids. The DNA for the CDR3 is TGTGCCAGCAGCTTAGGGATCGGGACAGGGTTCTACGAGCAGTACTTC. Translation gives CASSLGIGTGFYEQYF. The complete variable domain, with remaining parts taken from reference TRBV7-6 and TRBJ2-7, reads GAGVSQSPRYKVTKRGQDVALRCDPISGHVSLYWYRQALGQGPEFLTYFNYEAQQDKSGLPNDRFSAERPEGSISTLTIQRTEQRDSAMYRCASSLGIGTGFYEQYFGPGTRLTVT.

This clonotype appeared a few times. This chain connects TRBV12-3 or TRBV12-4 to TRBJ1-1, with D unresolved. This CDR3 comprises 15 residues. Trimming stripped 3 bases from V and 1 base from J, with 12 bases between. The CDR3, as DNA: TGTGCCAGCAGTTTTTTGAGCGGGTCGAACACTGAAGCTTTCTTT. It yields the protein CASSFLSGSNTEAFF.

The CDR3 coding sequence is TGTGCCAGCAGTTTAGAGATAGCGGGGGGTTTCAATGAGCAGTTCTTC. Its translation: CASSLEIAGGFNEQFF. The chain employs TRBV28 and TRBJ2-1; 10 bases agree with TRBD2. V shed 2 bases and J 6 bases; nucleotides not matched to a gene: 7. CDR1 and CDR2 from the germline V gene are MDHEN and SYDVKM. This CDR3 contains 16 residues.

This clonotype was detected a few times. The chain combines TRBV14 with TRBJ2-7, with 9 bases aligning to TRBD1. The CDR3 has 14 residues. Germline V lookup: CDR1 SGHDN, CDR2 FVKESK. The J segment lost 2 bases and the V segment lost 3 bases, leaving 2 bases of the junction unmatched. Here the CDR3 DNA reads TGTGCCAGCAGCCATCGACAGGGGGCCTACGAGCAGTACTTC. Its translation: CASSHRQGAYEQYF.

This clonotype was found many times. For the CDR3, the DNA is TGTGCCAGCAGCTTTAATCCGGGACAGCCTTACGAGCAGTACTTC. Residues: CASSFNPGQPYEQYF. The chain uses TRBV7-9 and TRBJ2-7; TRBD1 matches 7 bases. This CDR3 has 15 amino acids. The germline V gene encodes CDR1 SEHNR and CDR2 FQNEAQ (reference sequence). The V and J ends lost 3 bases and 4 bases, in that order; junction bases with no gene match: 9.

This chain connects TRBV12-3 or TRBV12-4 to TRBJ2-1; the match to TRBD2 covers 9 bases. After removal of 7 bases from V and 8 bases from J, the junction contained 9 bases not matched to a gene. The CDR3 covers 14 residues. The CDR3 region has the DNA TGTGCCAGCACGAGAGCGGGGGGAGGGGATGAGCAGTTCTTC. Its translation is CASTRAGGGDEQFF.